A single sample is the source of the 30 T cell receptor beta chains below, sequenced in a study of blood T cell repertoires in COVID-19. Assay used: immunoSEQ multiplex PCR; TCRdb lists only in-frame clones, some missing. The table lists about 110,000 clones, approximately 84% of them singletons, with 1.1% to 1.5% in the top ten. Sequencing used peripheral blood. The receptors were sampled from a man in his forties or fifties with acute or convalescent COVID-19.

This clone was seen a handful of times. The CDR3 region has the DNA TGTGCCAGCAGTTATGGAAAGGCCGGGGCTGAAGCTTTCTTT. It specifies CASSYGKAGAEAFF. The chain is built from TRBV28 and TRBJ1-1; no reliable D call. Trimming took 4 bases from V and 6 from J, leaving 15 bases between them. There are 14 residues in the CDR3. In germline, CDR1 is MDHEN, CDR2 SYDVKM.

The V gene is TRBV6-5, the J gene TRBJ2-7, with D perhaps TRBD2 (5 bases). The CDR3 spans 14 residues. The germline gives CDR1 MNHEY, CDR2 SVGAGI. V lost 4 bases, J lost 5 bases, and 15 bases lay in between. CDR3 region: CASSWQAFGDEQYF. The CDR3 DNA follows: TGTGCCAGCAGTTGGCAGGCTTTCGGGGACGAGCAGTACTTC.

The chain uses TRBV27 and TRBJ2-5, with 9 bases fitting TRBD1. The CDR3 is made up of 15 amino acids. With 6 bases clipped from V and 2 bases from J, the junction kept 7 bases outside the gene matches. Germline assignment: CDR1 MNHEY and CDR2 SMNVEV (reference sequence). The chain's CDR3 is CASRPYRGRQETQYF. The CDR3 coding sequence is TGTGCCAGCAGACCATACAGGGGGCGGCAAGAGACCCAGTACTTC.

V and J are TRBV6-5 and TRBJ2-7; D uncertain. This CDR3 is built from 14 residues. V was pared by 5 bases and J by 3 bases, with 14 bases between. The germline CDR1 and CDR2 sequences are MNHEY and SVGAGI. As DNA, the CDR3 is TGTGCCAGCAGTCCGACCTTAGGAGTCTACGAGCAGTACTTC. Amino acid sequence: CASSPTLGVYEQYF.

V and J are TRBV29-1 and TRBJ2-7; D perhaps matches TRBD2 (6 bases). V was trimmed by 4 bases and J by 5 bases, leaving 21 bases between them. Germline V gene data show CDR1 as SQVTM and CDR2 as ANQGSEA. The CDR3 has 15 amino acids. The CDR3 sequence is CSVGPRRGPLDEQYF. CDR3 nucleotide sequence: TGCAGCGTTGGCCCCCGGCGGGGCCCACTGGACGAGCAGTACTTC.

The gene calls are TRBV18 and TRBJ2-3; possibly TRBD1 for D (5 bases). Looked up from germline, CDR1 is KGHSH and CDR2 is LQKENI. The CDR3 contains 15 residues. Trimming removed 1 base from V and 3 bases from J, with 11 bases in between. The DNA of the CDR3 is TGTGCCAGCTCACCACAGGGGTTGAGGACAGATACGCAGTATTTT. Residues: CASSPQGLRTDTQYF.

This clone was detected once. V gene TRBV2 combines with J gene TRBJ1-3; D is ambiguous. The germline V and J ends were trimmed by 5 bases and 5 bases, with 4 bases remaining between them. Germline V gene sequence: CDR1 SNHLY, CDR2 FYNNEI. The CDR3 length is 11 residues. As DNA, the CDR3 is TGTGCCAGCAGTCAGAGAAACACCATATATTTT. Amino acids: CASSQRNTIYF.

The V gene is TRBV7-2, the J gene TRBJ1-2; D may be TRBD1 (6 bases). The CDR3 runs to 13 residues. V was shortened by 1 base and J by 8 bases, with 11 bases between the two germline ends. Per the germline V gene, CDR1 is SGHTA and CDR2 is FQGNSA. In DNA, the CDR3 is TGTGCCAGCAGCTTAGACAGGGAGAGCGGCTACACCTTC. Protein sequence: CASSLDRESGYTF. The variable domain in full, completed from reference TRBV7-2 and TRBJ1-2, reads GAGVSQSPSNKVTEKGKDVELRCDPISGHTALYWYRQSLGQGLEFLIYFQGNSAPDKSGLPSDRFSAERTGGSVSTLTIQRTQQEDSAVYLCASSLDRESGYTFGSGTRLTVV.

The J gene is TRBJ2-5, the V gene TRBV6-6, with D possibly matching TRBD1 (5 bases). The length of the CDR3 is 16 residues. V lost 6 bases and J 3 bases, leaving 20 bases between the germline ends. Germline V CDR1 and CDR2: MNHNY, SVGAGI (reference sequence). For the CDR3, the DNA is TGTGCCAGCAGCTCTCCTCGCGCCGACAGAAAAGAGACCCAGTACTTC. It yields the protein CASSSPRADRKETQYF.

V usage is TRBV11-2 and J usage is TRBJ2-1, with D maybe TRBD2 (6 bases). The CDR3 is 14 amino acids. Germline V gene data show CDR1 as SGHAT and CDR2 as FQNNGV. Trimming stripped 1 base from V and 3 bases from J, with 7 bases between. CDR3 amino acids: CASSLAGDYNEQFF. In DNA, the CDR3 is TGTGCCAGCAGCTTAGCGGGAGACTACAATGAGCAGTTCTTC.

The rearrangement links TRBV5-1 to TRBJ1-6; TRBD1 might be the D (6 bases). The CDR3 consists of 14 residues. Germline V CDR1 and CDR2: SGHRS, YFSETQ. The V and J ends lost 4 bases and 5 bases respectively, with 10 bases between them. The CDR3 spells CASSQGHNNSPLHF. The CDR3 DNA sequence: TGCGCCAGCAGCCAGGGACACAATAATTCACCCCTCCACTTT.

This clone has only a few counts. The chain uses TRBV5-6 and TRBJ2-5; no clear D. This CDR3 contains 15 residues. V was clipped by 1 base and J by 1 base, with 11 bases between them. Germline V gene lookup returns CDR1 SGHDT and CDR2 YYEEEE. Written as DNA, the CDR3 is TGTGCCAGCAGCTTGTTTTGGCAGGTCCAAGAGACCCAGTACTTC. This encodes CASSLFWQVQETQYF.

The rearrangement links TRBV10-3 to TRBJ1-2; D unresolved. V was trimmed by 3 bases and J by 9 bases, leaving 11 bases between them. The CDR3 length is 12 residues. The germline gives CDR1 ENHRY, CDR2 SYGVKD. CDR3 in DNA: TGTGCCATCAGTGAATTGGAGAATCGCTACACCTTC. Translation gives CAISELENRYTF.

V and J are TRBV2 and TRBJ1-5; TRBD1 is a possible D gene (5 bases). The CDR3 has 15 amino acids. The V and J ends lost 1 base and 4 bases respectively, with 11 bases between them. CDR1 and CDR2 from the germline V gene are SNHLY and FYNNEI. Written as DNA, the CDR3 is TGTGCCAGCAGTGAAGGGCCGGGGGGGAATCAGCCCCAGCATTTT. It is translated as CASSEGPGGNQPQHF.

The rearrangement joins TRBV5-1 to TRBJ2-1; 12 bases fit TRBD2. This CDR3 spans 17 amino acids. With V trimmed by 1 base and J by 7 bases, 9 bases remained unmatched. The germline V gene has CDR1 SGHRS and CDR2 YFSETQ. Here the CDR3 reads CASSLWASGGVANEQFF. The CDR3 nucleotides are TGCGCCAGCAGCTTGTGGGCTAGCGGGGGGGTTGCTAATGAGCAGTTCTTC.

The J gene is TRBJ2-4, the V gene TRBV18; unclear D gene. This CDR3 region has 16 residues. Germline assignment: CDR1 KGHSH and CDR2 LQKENI. With 3 bases removed from V and 0 bases from J, the gap between germline ends came to 12 bases. The CDR3 bases are TGTGCCAGCTCACCGGGCCAAATCCTAGCCAAAAACATTCAGTACTTC. Translating gives CASSPGQILAKNIQYF.

The chain joins TRBV18 to TRBJ2-7; TRBD1 might be the D (5 bases). Germline lookup yields CDR1 KGHSH and CDR2 LQKENI. V was clipped by 0 bases and J by 3 bases, with 9 bases between them. This CDR3 contains 14 residues. DNA for the CDR3: TGTGCCAGCTCACCACCCAGGGATCGCTACGAGCAGTACTTC. Amino acids: CASSPPRDRYEQYF.

The sample holds one count of this clone. This rearrangement joins TRBV19 to TRBJ1-1; 8 bases are shared with TRBD1. The CDR3 length is 12 residues. Germline V lookup: CDR1 LNHDA, CDR2 SQIVND (reference sequence). Unmatched junction bases numbered 7, after V lost 11 bases and J lost 5 bases. CDR3 region: CACRGRDTEAFF. Here the CDR3 DNA reads TGTGCCTGCAGGGGGCGGGATACTGAAGCTTTCTTT. Full variable domain (missing parts from reference TRBV19 and TRBJ1-1): DGGITQSPKYLFRKEGQNVTLSCEQNLNHDAMYWYRQDPGQGLRLIYYSQIVNDFQKGDIAEGYSVSREKKESFPLTVTSAQKNPTAFYLCACRGRDTEAFFGQGTRLTVV.

This chain joins TRBV6-5 and TRBJ1-5, with D possibly matching TRBD1 (6 bases). There are 13 residues in the CDR3. Germline V CDR1 and CDR2: MNHEY, SVGAGI. V lost 9 bases and J 4 bases, leaving 13 bases between the germline ends. The CDR3 sequence: CASSGQLNQPQHF. As DNA, the CDR3 is TGTGCCAGTTCCGGACAGCTAAATCAGCCCCAGCATTTT.

The table lists this clone with a count of one. This chain uses TRBV30 with TRBJ1-3, with 7 bases fitting TRBD1. The CDR3 covers 14 residues. Germline CDR1 and CDR2: GTSNPN and SVGIG (reference sequence). V dropped 5 bases and J dropped 4; count of bases not matched to a gene: 8. As DNA, the CDR3 is TGTGCCTGGGCCCGGACAGGTGGAGGAAACACCATATATTTT. Protein sequence: CAWARTGGGNTIYF.

This chain connects TRBV28 to TRBJ1-5; D is unresolved. The CDR3 is made up of 14 amino acids. V dropped 3 bases and J dropped 1 base, with 7 bases sitting between them. Germline CDR1 reads MDHEN; CDR2 reads SYDVKM. The CDR3 DNA reads TGTGCCAGCAGTTTGTGGGAGAGCAATCAGCCCCAGCATTTT. This encodes CASSLWESNQPQHF. The complete variable domain, with remaining parts taken from reference TRBV28 and TRBJ1-5, reads DVKVTQSSRYLVKRTGEKVFLECVQDMDHENMFWYRQDPGLGLRLIYFSYDVKMKEKGDIPEGYSVSREKKERFSLILESASTNQTSMYLCASSLWESNQPQHFGDGTRLSIL.

This chain links TRBV11-2 with TRBJ2-7; D uncertain. Per the germline V gene, CDR1 is SGHAT and CDR2 is FQNNGV. The length of the CDR3 is 12 residues. Trimming cost V 0 bases and J 4 bases, with 4 bases left between them. CDR3 DNA sequence: TGTGCCAGCAGCTTAGATCATTACGAGCAGTACTTC. Its translation is CASSLDHYEQYF.

The chain links TRBV6-5 to TRBJ2-5; a weak D match, TRBD1 (6 bases). The CDR3 is 14 amino acids. In germline, CDR1 is MNHEY, CDR2 SVGAGI. V was trimmed by 7 bases and J by 11 bases, leaving 23 bases between them. The CDR3 sequence is CASTRQDHFEFQYF. In nucleotides, the CDR3 is TGTGCCAGCACCCGACAGGACCACTTCGAATTTCAGTACTTC.

V gene TRBV9 combines with J gene TRBJ2-3; D may be TRBD1 (6 bases). The CDR3 is made up of 16 amino acids. V shed 0 bases and J shed 6 bases, with 17 bases lying between them. Per germline, CDR1 SGDLS and CDR2 YYNGEE. The CDR3 spells CASSVEAARTGDTQYF. Here the CDR3 DNA reads TGTGCCAGCAGCGTAGAGGCGGCCCGAACAGGGGATACGCAGTATTTT.

This clone occurred once. The V call is TRBV7-2, the J call TRBJ2-1, with 12 bases aligning to TRBD2. The J segment lost 14 bases and the V segment lost 5 bases, leaving 13 bases of the junction unmatched. The CDR3 has 15 amino acids. Per the germline V gene, CDR1 is SGHTA and CDR2 is FQGNSA. The CDR3: CASSPTGLAGGGEFF. In DNA, the CDR3 is TGTGCCAGCAGCCCGACGGGGCTAGCGGGGGGGGGAGAGTTCTTC. Variable domain in full (rest from reference TRBV7-2 and TRBJ2-1): GAGVSQSPSNKVTEKGKDVELRCDPISGHTALYWYRQSLGQGLEFLIYFQGNSAPDKSGLPSDRFSAERTGGSVSTLTIQRTQQEDSAVYLCASSPTGLAGGGEFFGPGTRLTVL.

This clone was observed once. This chain connects TRBV5-6 to TRBJ1-6, with D possibly being TRBD1 (6 bases). The CDR3 is 15 residues long. V was pared by 4 bases and J by 13 bases, with 21 bases between. Germline V lookup: CDR1 SGHDT, CDR2 YYEEEE. The CDR3 reads CASSPGVMPVSPLHF. CDR3 bases: TGTGCCAGCAGCCCAGGGGTCATGCCTGTGTCGCCCCTCCACTTT.

The CDR3 is CASSTTGTGDGYTF. The CDR3 nucleotides read TGTGCCAGCAGTACTACCGGGACAGGCGATGGCTACACCTTC. The V gene is TRBV28, the J gene TRBJ1-2, with 8 positions matching TRBD1. Per the germline V gene, CDR1 is MDHEN and CDR2 is SYDVKM. The CDR3 runs 14 residues. Unmatched junction bases numbered 8, after V lost 5 bases and J lost 6 bases.

This rearrangement joins TRBV6-6 to TRBJ1-3; D is unclear. V lost 8 bases and J lost 0, with 17 bases in between. Germline V gene data show CDR1 as MNHNY and CDR2 as SVGAGI (reference sequence). The CDR3 loop spans 16 amino acids. CDR3 loop: CASGRFLTPSGNTIYF. The CDR3 coding sequence is TGTGCCAGCGGTCGCTTCCTTACACCCTCTGGAAACACCATATATTTT.

J is TRBJ2-5 and V is TRBV7-9, with D hard to call. The CDR3 sequence is 13 residues long. V lost 0 bases to trimming and J lost 4 bases, with 6 bases between them. Germline-derived CDR1 and CDR2 are SEHNR and FQNEAQ (reference sequence). The CDR3 loop reads CASSLASVETQYF. CDR3 bases: TGTGCCAGCAGCTTAGCGAGTGTAGAGACCCAGTACTTC.

For this clone: Sequence at one end of the junction differs from germline and may be a read error. The chain is built from TRBV29-1 and TRBJ2-3; D is possibly TRBD2 (7 bases). Germline V gene sequence: CDR1 SQVTM, CDR2 ANQGSEA. The CDR3 totals 13 residues. The CDR3 coding sequence is TGCAGCGTTGTTGGCGGGGGCACAAATACGCAGTATTTT. Residues: CSVVGGGTNTQYF.